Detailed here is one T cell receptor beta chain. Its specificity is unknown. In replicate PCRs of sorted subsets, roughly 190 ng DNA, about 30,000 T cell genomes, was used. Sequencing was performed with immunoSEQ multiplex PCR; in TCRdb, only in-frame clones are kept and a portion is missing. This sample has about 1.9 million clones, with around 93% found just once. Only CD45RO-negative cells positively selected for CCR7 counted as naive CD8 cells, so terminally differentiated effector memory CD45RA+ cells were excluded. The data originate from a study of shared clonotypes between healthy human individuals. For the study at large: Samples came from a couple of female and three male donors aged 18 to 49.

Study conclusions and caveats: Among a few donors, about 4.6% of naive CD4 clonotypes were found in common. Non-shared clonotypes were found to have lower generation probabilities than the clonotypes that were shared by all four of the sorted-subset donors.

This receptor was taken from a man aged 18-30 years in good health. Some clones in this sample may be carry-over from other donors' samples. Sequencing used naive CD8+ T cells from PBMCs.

The CDR3 coding sequence is TGTGCCAGCAGTGAAGGGACCTACGATAGCAATCAGCCCCAGCATTTT. Encoded protein: CASSEGTYDSNQPQHF. This rearrangement joins TRBV6-1 to TRBJ1-5; D ambiguous. CDR1 and CDR2 from the germline V gene are MNHNS and SASEGT. The germline V and J ends were trimmed by 1 base and 0 bases, with 10 bases remaining between them. This CDR3 has 16 amino acids.